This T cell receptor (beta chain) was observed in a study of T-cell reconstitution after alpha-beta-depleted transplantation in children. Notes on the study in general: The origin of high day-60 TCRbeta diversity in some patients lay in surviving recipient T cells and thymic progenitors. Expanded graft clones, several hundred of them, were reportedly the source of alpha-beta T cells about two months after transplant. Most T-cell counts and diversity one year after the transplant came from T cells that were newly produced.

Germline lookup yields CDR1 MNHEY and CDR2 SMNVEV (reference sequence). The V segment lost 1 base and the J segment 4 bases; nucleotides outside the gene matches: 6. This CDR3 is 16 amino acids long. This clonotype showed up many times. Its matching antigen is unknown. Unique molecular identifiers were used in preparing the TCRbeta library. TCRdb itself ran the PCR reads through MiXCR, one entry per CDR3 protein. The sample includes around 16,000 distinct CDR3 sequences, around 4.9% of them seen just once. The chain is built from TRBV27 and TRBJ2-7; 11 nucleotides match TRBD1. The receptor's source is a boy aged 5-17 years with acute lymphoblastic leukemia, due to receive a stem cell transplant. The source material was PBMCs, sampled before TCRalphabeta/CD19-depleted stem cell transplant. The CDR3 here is CASSLFWGQGGYEQYF. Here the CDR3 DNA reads TGTGCCAGCAGTTTATTCTGGGGACAGGGGGGGTACGAGCAGTACTTC.